These 15 T cell receptor beta chains originate from one sample sequenced in a study of T cells in Graves' hyperthyroidism and ophthalmopathy. Amplified regions were TCR beta CDR3 sequences from RNA transcripts. TCR CDR3 underwent first-round RT-PCR with the HTBI primer set. TCRdb called the multiplex PCR reads again in MiXCR, with one record for every CDR3 protein. The table lists 500,000 to 550,000 distinct CDR3 sequences, roughly 20% of them singletons. Sample: blood. The receptor set was obtained from a man younger than 35 with Graves' hyperthyroidism.

CDR3 amino acids: CASSFRGASRRGYTF. CDR3 bases: TGTGCCAGCAGTTTTCGGGGGGCGTCCCGCCGAGGCTACACCTTC. This chain joins TRBV28 and TRBJ1-2; D might be TRBD1 (6 bases). Deletions cut 3 bases from V and 8 bases from J, with 19 bases between. The germline V gene encodes CDR1 MDHEN and CDR2 SYDVKM. This CDR3 has 15 residues.

This clonotype was seen many times. The chain carries TRBV19 and TRBJ1-1; 9 bases map to TRBD1. The J segment lost 8 bases and the V segment lost 0 bases, leaving 7 bases of the junction unmatched. CDR3 length: 15 residues. Germline assignment: CDR1 LNHDA and CDR2 SQIVND (reference sequence). The CDR3 DNA is TGTGCCAGTAGTATAGAATGGCCTGGGACAGGGGAAGCTTTCTTT. As protein: CASSIEWPGTGEAFF.

The table lists this clonotype with many counts. V usage is TRBV24-1 and J usage is TRBJ2-5; 12 bases are a match to TRBD1. V was clipped by 3 bases and J by 1 base; unmatched bases: 5. The CDR3 has 17 residues. CDR1 and CDR2 from the germline V gene are KGHDR and SFDVKD. Written as DNA, the CDR3 is TGTGCCACCAGTGATGGGGGACAGGGGGCTAGCCAAGAGACCCAGTACTTC. It is translated as CATSDGGQGASQETQYF.

The V call is TRBV18, the J call TRBJ2-7; 7 bases align to TRBD1. This CDR3 comprises 15 residues. Germline assignment: CDR1 KGHSH and CDR2 LQKENI. V trimming: 0 bases; J trimming: 1 base; junction bases outside the gene matches: 3. The CDR3 sequence is CASSPPGQMSYEQYF. DNA of the CDR3: TGTGCCAGCTCACCACCGGGACAGATGTCCTACGAGCAGTACTTC.

In its sample, this clonotype was seen many times. V is TRBV27 and J is TRBJ1-5, with D possibly matching TRBD1 (5 bases). V was shortened by 3 bases and J by 9 bases, with 9 bases between the two germline ends. Germline V lookup: CDR1 MNHEY, CDR2 SMNVEV (reference sequence). The CDR3 length is 12 residues. In DNA form, the CDR3 reads TGTGCCAGCAGTTTTGGGGGGGGGCCCCAGCATTTT. This translates into CASSFGGGPQHF.

This clonotype occurred a few times. The chain uses TRBV20-1 and TRBJ1-5; unclear D gene. Trimming removed 3 bases from V and 6 bases from J, with 18 bases in between. Germline CDR1 DFQATT, CDR2 SNEGSKA (reference sequence). The CDR3 extends over 15 amino acids. The CDR3 loop reads CSASRTAGRGQPQHF. In DNA form, the CDR3 reads TGCAGTGCTAGTCGGACGGCGGGTCGGGGTCAGCCCCAGCATTTT.

This clonotype was seen at least ten times. J is TRBJ1-2 and V is TRBV3-1; the D gene is possibly TRBD1 (5 bases). V was shortened by 1 base and J by 4 bases, with 13 bases between the two germline ends. Germline assignment: CDR1 LGHDT and CDR2 YNNKEL (reference sequence). The CDR3 spans 15 residues. CDR3 amino acids: CASSQGGEVIYGYTF. The CDR3 DNA reads TGTGCCAGCAGCCAAGGGGGCGAGGTGATCTATGGCTACACCTTC.

In its sample, this clonotype was seen a few times. The genes are TRBV11-2 and TRBJ2-5, with 13 bases lining up with TRBD2. Per the germline V gene, CDR1 is SGHAT and CDR2 is FQNNGV. The ends lost 5 bases at V and 0 bases at J; junction bases unmatched: 9. This CDR3 is 18 amino acids long. CDR3 coding DNA: TGTGCCAGCAGCCCCCCTCCTGGGACTAGCGGGGACCAAGAGACCCAGTACTTC. It translates to CASSPPPGTSGDQETQYF.

This clonotype was detected only a few times. The V and J genes are TRBV2 and TRBJ1-5; D perhaps matches TRBD1 (6 bases). Trimming removed 6 bases at V and 2 bases at J, with 14 bases between. The CDR3 loop spans 15 amino acids. CDR1 is SNHLY, CDR2 FYNNEI, per germline. The CDR3 nucleotides are TGTGCCAGCAGGGGAGGGGGGCATGGCAATCAGCCCCAGCATTTT. Its translation is CASRGGGHGNQPQHF. Based on the CDR3 plus reference TRBV2 and TRBJ1-5, the full variable domain is EPEVTQTPSHQVTQMGQEVILRCVPISNHLYFYWYRQILGQKVEFLVSFYNNEISEKSEIFDDQFSVERPDGSNFTLKIRSTKLEDSAMYFCASRGGGHGNQPQHFGDGTRLSIL.

This clonotype was counted many times. The rearrangement links TRBV28 to TRBJ2-7, with a tentative D call TRBD2 (6 bases). Trimming removed 6 bases at V and 5 bases at J, with 17 bases between. Looked up from germline, CDR1 is MDHEN and CDR2 is SYDVKM. The CDR3 length is 14 residues. Here the CDR3 reads CASSVTRFSHEQYF. DNA of the CDR3: TGTGCCAGCAGCGTGACTAGGTTCAGCCACGAGCAGTACTTC.

Ten or more counts support this clonotype. V gene TRBV6-5 combines with J gene TRBJ1-2; possible D gene TRBD1, 5 bases. The V gene's germline CDR1 is MNHEY and CDR2 SVGAGI. The CDR3 has 15 amino acids. V lost 2 bases and J lost 5, with 15 bases in between. The CDR3 DNA follows: TGTGCCAGCAGTTACCCGTCGACAGCGGAATATGGCTACACCTTC. It specifies CASSYPSTAEYGYTF.

This clonotype was counted ten times or more. The V and J genes are TRBV12-3 or TRBV12-4 and TRBJ1-5, with D possibly matching TRBD1 (6 bases). This CDR3 comprises 15 residues. V dropped 3 bases and J dropped 3 bases, with 12 bases sitting between them. The CDR3 DNA reads as TGTGCCAGCAGTTTGCGGACAGCAACCAATCAGCCCCAGCATTTT. Protein product: CASSLRTATNQPQHF.

The DNA of the CDR3 is TGTGCCAGCAGCCCAAGGCCGGGAGGCCGGTCCCAGGAGACCCAGTACTTC. As protein: CASSPRPGGRSQETQYF. The chain uses TRBV11-1 and TRBJ2-5, with 7 bases fitting TRBD2. V lost 5 bases to trimming and J lost 5 bases; unmatched junction nucleotides: 17. Germline V CDR1 and CDR2: SGHAT, FQDESV (reference sequence). This CDR3 is built from 17 residues.

The chain couples TRBV20-1 to TRBJ2-7, with 8 bases that match TRBD1. The junction had 9 bases not matched to a gene; V was cut back by 7 bases and J by 4 bases. Germline CDR1 and CDR2: DFQATT and SNEGSKA (reference sequence). CDR3 length equals 13 residues. CDR3 sequence reads: CSVPEDRGYEQYF. Written as DNA, the CDR3 is TGCAGTGTACCGGAAGACAGGGGATACGAGCAGTACTTC.

The gene calls are TRBV9 and TRBJ1-5; D is undetermined. CDR1 SGDLS and CDR2 YYNGEE come from the germline V gene. CDR3 length: 13 amino acids. Trimming stripped 5 bases from V and 1 base from J, with 7 bases between. The CDR3 reads CASSKGSNQPQHF. In nucleotides, the CDR3 is TGTGCCAGCAGTAAGGGAAGCAATCAGCCCCAGCATTTT.